The 8 T cell receptor beta chains below all came from one sample that was sequenced in a study of T cell changes during pregnancy in multiple sclerosis. Here immunoSEQ multiplex PCR was the method, and the copy in TCRdb shows in-frame clones only, minus some. The data contain fewer than 75,000 clones, 91% of them singletons. The starting material was peripheral blood, obtained after pregnancy. The origin of the receptors is a female donor in good health, enrolled as a control in a pregnancy study.

A remark on this clone: The same CDR3 also results from other DNA sequences found in this sample. The chain uses TRBV11-2 and TRBJ2-1; TRBD1 matches at 9 bases. Germline V gene data show CDR1 as SGHAT and CDR2 as FQNNGV. The CDR3 is 15 amino acids. Unmatched junction bases numbered 3, after V lost 5 bases and J lost 1 base. The DNA for the CDR3 is TGTGCCAGCAGCCCGGACAGGGGTTCCTACAATGAGCAGTTCTTC. It specifies CASSPDRGSYNEQFF.

The V gene is TRBV5-6, the J gene TRBJ2-3; 10 nucleotides match TRBD2. The J segment lost 5 bases and the V segment lost 4 bases, leaving 4 bases of the junction unmatched. The CDR3 consists of 14 residues. Germline V CDR1 and CDR2: SGHDT, YYEEEE. The CDR3 sequence: CASSDSGRLDTQYF. CDR3 bases: TGTGCCAGCAGCGATAGCGGGAGGTTAGATACGCAGTATTTT.

CDR3 residues: CASSLEGAVRTEAFF. The DNA of the CDR3 is TGTGCCAGCAGCTTAGAGGGGGCCGTAAGGACTGAAGCTTTCTTT. This sequence joins TRBV7-2 and TRBJ1-1; 7 bases fit TRBD1. The CDR3 is made up of 15 amino acids. V shed 1 base, J shed 5 bases, and the junction held 7 bases outside the gene matches. In germline, CDR1 is SGHTA, CDR2 FQGNSA.

The chain has TRBV5-4 and TRBJ2-1; D may be TRBD2 (7 bases). Looked up from germline, CDR1 is SGHNT and CDR2 is YYREEE (reference sequence). Trimming shortened V by 2 bases and J by 1 base, and 10 bases separated the two germline ends. The CDR3 spans 15 residues. The CDR3 nucleotides read TGTGCCAGCAGCTTAGGGGGAGGGTCCTACAATGAGCAGTTCTTC. This gives the protein CASSLGGGSYNEQFF. Together with reference TRBV5-4 and TRBJ2-1, the CDR3 gives the full variable domain: ETGVTQSPTHLIKTRGQQVTLRCSSQSGHNTVSWYQQALGQGPQFIFQYYREEENGRGNFPPRFSGLQFPNYSSELNVNALELDDSALYLCASSLGGGSYNEQFFGPGTRLTVL.

The chain carries TRBV7-8 and TRBJ2-7, with TRBD2 matching over 7 bases. Per germline, CDR1 SGHVS and CDR2 FQNEAQ. The CDR3 has 15 amino acids. The V and J ends lost 0 bases and 2 bases, in that order; junction bases with no gene match: 4. The CDR3 loop is CASSLAGGYTYEQYF. CDR3 bases: TGTGCCAGCAGCTTAGCGGGAGGGTATACCTACGAGCAGTACTTC.

J is TRBJ2-3 and V is TRBV30, with D maybe TRBD2 (5 bases). The CDR3 is 13 residues long. The germline V and J ends were trimmed by 7 bases and 5 bases, with 16 bases remaining between them. CDR1 GTSNPN and CDR2 SVGIG come from the germline V gene (reference sequence). CDR3: CAYNSGILDTQYF. The CDR3 DNA sequence: TGTGCCTACAACAGCGGAATTTTAGATACGCAGTATTTT.

This sequence joins TRBV7-9 and TRBJ1-1; D might be TRBD1 (6 bases). This CDR3 contains 13 residues. CDR1 and CDR2 from the germline V gene are SEHNR and FQNEAQ (reference sequence). V was clipped by 7 bases and J by 4 bases, with 13 bases between them. CDR3 nucleotide sequence: TGTGCCAGCAACTCTAGAGGGGGCACTGAAGCTTTCTTT. This encodes CASNSRGGTEAFF.

The V and J genes are TRBV30 and TRBJ2-3; tentatively, D is TRBD2 (6 bases). CDR1 is GTSNPN and CDR2 is SVGIG in the germline V gene (reference sequence). This CDR3 has 16 residues. Trimming stripped 0 bases from V and 0 bases from J, with 13 bases between. The CDR3 here is CAWSVGGALSTDTQYF. CDR3 nucleotide sequence: TGTGCCTGGAGTGTCGGCGGGGCGCTAAGCACAGATACGCAGTATTTT.